What follows are 22 T cell receptor beta chains derived from one specimen sequenced in a study of cytomegalovirus exposure and HLA in healthy donors. Assay used: immunoSEQ multiplex PCR; TCRdb lists only in-frame clones, some missing. The sample records approximately 20,000 clones, around 97% being singletons. The specimen was PBMCs. The receptor source for this set is a young man in good health and CMV-seropositive.

The rearrangement joins TRBV25-1 to TRBJ2-7, with 8 positions matching TRBD2. This CDR3 comprises 15 residues. V trimming: 3 bases; J trimming: 7 bases; junction bases outside the gene matches: 11. Germline V gives CDR1 MGHDK, CDR2 SYGVNS. The CDR3 DNA is TGTGCCAGCAGTGATTATGGCGGGAGGCCGGGGGAGCAGTACTTC. Residues: CASSDYGGRPGEQYF.

CDR3 sequence reads: CASSGPVSGANVLTF. The CDR3 nucleotides are TGTGCCAGCAGCGGCCCAGTATCTGGGGCCAACGTCCTGACTTTC. The chain is built from TRBV4-2 and TRBJ2-6; D is undetermined. With 5 bases removed from V and 1 base from J, the gap between germline ends came to 9 bases. This CDR3 has 15 residues. CDR1 and CDR2 from the germline V gene are LGHNA and YNFKEQ.

This sequence joins TRBV4-1 and TRBJ1-1; D call uncertain. Trimming pared 1 base from V and 8 bases from J, leaving 17 bases between. The CDR3 loop spans 15 amino acids. The germline gives CDR1 MGHRA, CDR2 YSYEKL. The CDR3 loop is CASSQGPGDTGEAFF. CDR3 bases: TGCGCCAGCAGCCAAGGCCCCGGCGATACGGGGGAAGCTTTCTTT.

The V gene is TRBV28, the J gene TRBJ2-3; D not resolved. The CDR3 sequence is 13 residues long. V lost 3 bases and J lost 5, with 9 bases in between. Germline values: CDR1 MDHEN, CDR2 SYDVKM. The CDR3 reads CASSLARGDTQYF. In nucleotides, the CDR3 is TGTGCCAGCAGTTTGGCTCGCGGAGATACGCAGTATTTT. Full variable domain (rest looked up from reference TRBV28 and TRBJ2-3): DVKVTQSSRYLVKRTGEKVFLECVQDMDHENMFWYRQDPGLGLRLIYFSYDVKMKEKGDIPEGYSVSREKKERFSLILESASTNQTSMYLCASSLARGDTQYFGPGTRLTVL.

This clone is large in the sample. This rearrangement joins TRBV21-1 to TRBJ2-7; the listed D gene, TRBD1, was not tested against the DNA. TRBV21-1 has pseudogene status. The CDR3 spans 17 residues. The CDR3 loop reads CASSTFSGTGAPYEQYF. The CDR3 bases are TGTGCCAGCAGCACCTTCTCCGGGACAGGTGCTCCCTACGAGCAGTACTTC.

The chain employs TRBV7-9 and TRBJ1-1; D ambiguous. Germline-derived CDR1 and CDR2 are SEHNR and FQNEAQ (reference sequence). This CDR3 is built from 15 residues. Trimming took off 5 bases at V and 0 bases at J, with 13 bases between the two ends. The CDR3 region has the DNA TGTGCCAGCAGCGGACTCCGGGAGGTGAACACTGAAGCTTTCTTT. This codes for CASSGLREVNTEAFF.

The rearrangement joins TRBV5-1 to TRBJ1-4; maybe TRBD1 (5 bases). V lost 0 bases and J 0 bases, leaving 21 bases between the germline ends. In germline, CDR1 is SGHRS, CDR2 YFSETQ. The CDR3 spans 20 residues. DNA for the CDR3: TGCGCCAGCAGCTTGGAAGGGGAATCTCGGTTGGGGACAACTAATGAAAAACTGTTTTTT. Protein sequence: CASSLEGESRLGTTNEKLFF.

The chain joins TRBV7-8 to TRBJ2-6, with D possibly matching TRBD1 (5 bases). From germline, CDR1 is SGHVS and CDR2 FQNEAQ. The CDR3 loop spans 13 amino acids. Trimming removed 9 bases at V and 1 base at J, with 7 bases between. CDR3 amino acids: CASRTSGANVLTF. The CDR3, as DNA: TGTGCCAGTCGGACATCTGGGGCCAACGTCCTGACTTTC.

CDR3 protein: CASSPGRGGQPQHF. Here the CDR3 DNA reads TGTGCCAGCAGTCCCGGGAGGGGCGGGCAGCCCCAGCATTTT. The V gene is TRBV6-5, the J gene TRBJ1-5; the D gene is possibly TRBD1 (5 bases). Per germline, CDR1 MNHEY and CDR2 SVGAGI. The germline V and J ends were trimmed by 5 bases and 7 bases, with 15 bases remaining between them. The CDR3 consists of 14 residues.

This clone was recorded only once. V gene TRBV7-6 combines with J gene TRBJ1-1; 9 bases match TRBD1. V lost 1 base and J lost 3; bases outside the gene matches: 3. The CDR3 loop spans 15 amino acids. The germline V gene encodes CDR1 SGHVS and CDR2 FNYEAQ. The CDR3 DNA is TGTGCCAGCAGCTTAGGACAGGGGGAGCACACTGAAGCTTTCTTT. This sequence encodes CASSLGQGEHTEAFF.

The chain uses TRBV6-5 and TRBJ2-7; D possibly corresponds to TRBD1 (5 bases). Germline CDR1 and CDR2: MNHEY and SVGAGI. CDR3 length: 13 amino acids. The germline V and J ends were trimmed by 2 bases and 5 bases, with 10 bases remaining between them. The CDR3 region is CASSYAREDEQYF. The CDR3 region has the DNA TGTGCCAGCAGTTACGCCAGGGAAGACGAGCAGTACTTC.

This clone was counted once. The chain uses TRBV11-3 and TRBJ2-2, with D tentatively TRBD2 (5 bases). V was shortened by 5 bases and J by 4 bases, with 17 bases between the two germline ends. Looked up from germline, CDR1 is SGHNT and CDR2 is YENEEA. This CDR3 spans 16 amino acids. The CDR3 protein is CASSPGDIISTGELFF. The DNA for the CDR3 is TGTGCCAGCAGCCCCGGGGATATCATATCCACCGGGGAGCTGTTTTTT. Full variable domain (remainder filled in from reference TRBV11-3 and TRBJ2-2): EAGVVQSPRYKIIEKKQPVAFWCNPISGHNTLYWYLQNLGQGPELLIRYENEEAVDDSQLPKDRFSAERLKGVDSTLKIQPAELGDSAVYLCASSPGDIISTGELFFGEGSRLTVL.

The V call is TRBV4-2, the J call TRBJ2-1; TRBD2 matches at 9 bases. V was clipped by 3 bases and J by 5 bases; unmatched bases: 8. The V gene's germline CDR1 is LGHNA and CDR2 YNFKEQ. The length of the CDR3 is 16 residues. The CDR3 reads CASSQGLAGEHNEQFF. The CDR3 DNA follows: TGTGCCAGCAGCCAGGGTTTAGCGGGAGAACACAATGAGCAGTTCTTC.

The V call is TRBV5-1, the J call TRBJ2-5; 10 bases line up with TRBD1. V was clipped by 4 bases and J by 5 bases; unmatched bases: 8. This CDR3 is built from 15 residues. Germline lookup yields CDR1 SGHRS and CDR2 YFSETQ. The CDR3 protein is CASSRTGTGAETQYF. The DNA for the CDR3 is TGCGCCAGCAGCAGGACCGGGACAGGGGCTGAGACCCAGTACTTC.

The chain uses TRBV29-1 and TRBJ1-2; no clear D gene. Trimming shortened V by 3 bases and J by 6 bases, and 8 bases separated the two germline ends. The V gene's germline CDR1 is SQVTM and CDR2 ANQGSEA. The CDR3 has 11 residues. In nucleotides, the CDR3 is TGCAGCGTTGAGCAGGCAAATGGCTACACCTTC. Amino acids: CSVEQANGYTF.

The V call is TRBV6-5, the J call TRBJ1-1; D is undetermined. The CDR3 contains 13 residues. Germline CDR1 reads MNHEY; CDR2 reads SVGAGI. V shed 0 bases and J shed 7 bases, with 9 bases lying between them. CDR3 sequence reads: CASSYSMGVEAFF. The CDR3, as DNA: TGTGCCAGCAGTTACTCCATGGGAGTTGAAGCTTTCTTT.

The gene calls are TRBV7-9 and TRBJ1-1, with D perhaps matching TRBD1 (6 bases). V shed 5 bases and J shed 0 bases, with 19 bases lying between them. The CDR3 is made up of 17 amino acids. Germline V lookup: CDR1 SEHNR, CDR2 FQNEAQ (reference sequence). The CDR3, as DNA: TGTGCCAGCAGCCCACTGACAGGTGGGCTCATGAACACTGAAGCTTTCTTT. As protein: CASSPLTGGLMNTEAFF.

The V call is TRBV27, the J call TRBJ2-5, with D perhaps matching TRBD1 (5 bases). CDR3 size: 14 residues. Germline V gene sequence: CDR1 MNHEY, CDR2 SMNVEV (reference sequence). Trimming removed 8 bases from V and 7 bases from J, with 20 bases in between. CDR3 coding DNA: TGTGCCAGCCAACAGGAGCTAGGCCACGTGACCCAGTACTTC. This encodes CASQQELGHVTQYF.

The rearrangement joins TRBV5-1 to TRBJ1-3, with 7 bases fitting TRBD1. J gave up 8 bases and V 2 bases, and 4 bases lay outside the gene matches. This CDR3 is built from 13 residues. Germline V CDR1 and CDR2: SGHRS, YFSETQ. The CDR3 loop reads CASSFQGEDTIYF. The CDR3 DNA sequence: TGCGCCAGCAGCTTTCAGGGGGAGGACACCATATATTTT.

The chain uses TRBV9 and TRBJ2-3, with 7 bases fitting TRBD2. The length of the CDR3 is 15 residues. With 6 bases clipped from V and 3 bases from J, the junction kept 10 bases outside the gene matches. Germline lookup yields CDR1 SGDLS and CDR2 YYNGEE. CDR3 bases: TGTGCCAGCACCCTTCAGGCTAGCGGTACAGATACGCAGTATTTT. It codes for CASTLQASGTDTQYF.

This chain uses TRBV7-2 with TRBJ2-7, with 7 bases that match TRBD1. CDR3 length: 17 residues. Germline assignment: CDR1 SGHTA and CDR2 FQGNSA. The V and J ends lost 4 bases and 1 base, in that order; junction bases with no gene match: 13. This CDR3 reads CASSSRPWTGSSYEQYF. The CDR3 coding sequence is TGTGCCAGCAGCTCCCGGCCTTGGACAGGCTCATCCTACGAGCAGTACTTC.

The chain combines TRBV19 with TRBJ1-5; D perhaps matches TRBD1 (6 bases). The CDR3 spans 17 residues. Germline V CDR1 and CDR2: LNHDA, SQIVND (reference sequence). V shed 3 bases and J shed 1 base, with 16 bases lying between them. The CDR3 coding sequence is TGTGCCAGTAGTATCGGCGGACAGCTTCCGAGCAATCAGCCCCAGCATTTT. It codes for CASSIGGQLPSNQPQHF.